Sequencing of this TCR beta chain was carried out in a study of blood T cells in healthy people across ages. General study findings and limits: Roughly linearly, TCR beta diversity per million T cells fell as age increased. In these data, TCR beta diversity tracked strongly with naive T cell percentage.

The CDR3 spans 16 residues. Germline assignment: CDR1 SEHNR and CDR2 FQNEAQ (reference sequence). The V and J ends lost 5 bases and 1 base, in that order; junction bases with no gene match: 9. In the case of this clonotype: The antigen is unknown.

A second PCR of 7 to 11 cycles used a sample-barcoded 5' primer and a J-beta primer mix. Every cDNA was tagged by a template-switch adaptor with 12 random nucleotides. TCRdb processed the 5' RACE reads anew with MiXCR; each CDR3 protein has one entry. Seen here are fewer than 2,000,000 distinct CDR3 sequences, approximately 32% observed once, and the top ten hold approximately 10%. The V call is TRBV7-9, the J call TRBJ2-7, with 9 bases matching TRBD2. Input material: blood. The clonotype was recovered from a woman in her 30s in good health. The CDR3 nucleotides are TGTGCCAGCAGCGCCACGACTAGCGGAGCTTCCTACGAGCAGTACTTC. Translating gives CASSATTSGASYEQYF.